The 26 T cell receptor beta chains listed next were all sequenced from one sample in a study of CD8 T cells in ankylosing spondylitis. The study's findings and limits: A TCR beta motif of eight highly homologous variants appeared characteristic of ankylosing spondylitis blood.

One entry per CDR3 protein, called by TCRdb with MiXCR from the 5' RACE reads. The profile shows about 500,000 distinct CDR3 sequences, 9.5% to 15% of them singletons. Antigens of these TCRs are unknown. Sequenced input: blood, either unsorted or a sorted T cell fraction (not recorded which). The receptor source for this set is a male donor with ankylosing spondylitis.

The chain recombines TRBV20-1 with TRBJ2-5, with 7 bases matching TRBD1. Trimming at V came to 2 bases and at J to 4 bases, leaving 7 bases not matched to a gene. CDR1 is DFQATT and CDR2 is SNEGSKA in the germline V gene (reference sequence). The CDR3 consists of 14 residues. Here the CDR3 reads CSARPITGAETQYF. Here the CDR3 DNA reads TGCAGTGCTAGACCCATTACAGGGGCAGAGACCCAGTACTTC.

CDR3 nucleotides: TGTGCCAGCAGTTTATTTCCTACCGGGAGGAACCATGAGCAGTTCTTC. Protein: CASSLFPTGRNHEQFF. The chain joins TRBV12-3 or TRBV12-4 to TRBJ2-1, with 7 nucleotides matching TRBD2. CDR3 length equals 16 residues. J was trimmed by 8 bases and V by 2 bases; bases with no gene match: 12.

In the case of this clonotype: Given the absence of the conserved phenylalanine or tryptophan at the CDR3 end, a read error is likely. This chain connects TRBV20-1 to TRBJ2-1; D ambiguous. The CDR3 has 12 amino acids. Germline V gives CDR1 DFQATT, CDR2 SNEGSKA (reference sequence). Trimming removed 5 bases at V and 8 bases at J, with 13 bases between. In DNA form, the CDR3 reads TGCAGTGCTCTAAAGTCTGGGGATGAGCAGTTCTCC. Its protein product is CSALKSGDEQFS.

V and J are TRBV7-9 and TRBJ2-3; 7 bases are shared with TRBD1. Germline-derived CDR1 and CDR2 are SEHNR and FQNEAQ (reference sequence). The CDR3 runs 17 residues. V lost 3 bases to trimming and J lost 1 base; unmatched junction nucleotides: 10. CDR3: CASSFQKGARGTDTQYF. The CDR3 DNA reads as TGTGCCAGCAGCTTTCAGAAGGGGGCGAGGGGCACAGATACGCAGTATTTT. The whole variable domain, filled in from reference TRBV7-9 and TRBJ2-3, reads DTGVSQNPRHKITKRGQNVTFRCDPISEHNRLYWYRQTLGQGPEFLTYFQNEAQLEKSRLLSDRFSAERPKGSFSTLEIQRTEQGDSAMYLCASSFQKGARGTDTQYFGPGTRLTVL.

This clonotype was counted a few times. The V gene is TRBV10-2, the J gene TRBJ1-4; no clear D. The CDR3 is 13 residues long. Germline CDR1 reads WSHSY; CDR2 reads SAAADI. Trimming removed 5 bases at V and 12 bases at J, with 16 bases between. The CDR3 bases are TGCGCCAGCAGTACAGATGTTGGCACACAACTGTTTTTT. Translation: CASSTDVGTQLFF.

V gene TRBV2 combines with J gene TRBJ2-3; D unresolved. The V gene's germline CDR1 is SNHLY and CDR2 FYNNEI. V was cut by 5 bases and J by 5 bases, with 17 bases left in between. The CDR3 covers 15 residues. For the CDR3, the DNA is TGTGCCAGCAGTTCCCTAGTGGGATTGTTAGATACGCAGTATTTT. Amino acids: CASSSLVGLLDTQYF.

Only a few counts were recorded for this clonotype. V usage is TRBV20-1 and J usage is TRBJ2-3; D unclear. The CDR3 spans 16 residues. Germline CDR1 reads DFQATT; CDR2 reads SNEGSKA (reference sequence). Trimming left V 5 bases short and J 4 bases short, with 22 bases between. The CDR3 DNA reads TGCAGTGCTTTCAATAGGGCCCAGTCTGGTGCAGATACGCAGTATTTT. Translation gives CSAFNRAQSGADTQYF.

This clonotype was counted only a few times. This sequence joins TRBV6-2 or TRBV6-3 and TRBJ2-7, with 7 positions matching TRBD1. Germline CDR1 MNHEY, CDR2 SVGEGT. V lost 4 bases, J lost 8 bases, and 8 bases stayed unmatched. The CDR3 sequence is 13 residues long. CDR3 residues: CASSWGTVSQQYF. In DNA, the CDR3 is TGTGCCAGCAGTTGGGGGACAGTCAGCCAGCAGTACTTC.

The CDR3 protein is CASSIGRASNQPQHF. The CDR3 DNA sequence: TGTGCCAGTAGTATAGGTAGGGCTAGCAATCAGCCCCAGCATTTT. V is TRBV19 and J is TRBJ1-5, with D uncertain. V lost 1 base and J 0 bases, leaving 7 bases between the germline ends. This CDR3 has 15 residues. From germline, CDR1 is LNHDA and CDR2 SQIVND (reference sequence).

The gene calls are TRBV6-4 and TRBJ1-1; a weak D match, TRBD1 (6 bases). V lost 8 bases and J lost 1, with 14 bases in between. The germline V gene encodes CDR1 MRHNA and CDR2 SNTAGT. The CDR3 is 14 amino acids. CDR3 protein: CASSVTDRNTEAFF. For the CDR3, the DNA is TGTGCCAGCTCCGTAACGGACAGGAACACTGAAGCTTTCTTT.

The CDR3: CASSPFNGYGYTF. The CDR3 DNA reads as TGTGCCAGCAGCCCTTTTAACGGGTATGGCTACACCTTC. The rearrangement links TRBV7-2 to TRBJ1-2, with D unresolved. The CDR3 extends over 13 amino acids. Germline CDR1 reads SGHTA; CDR2 reads FQGNSA. The V and J ends lost 5 bases and 5 bases respectively, with 12 bases between them. Full variable domain (rest looked up from reference TRBV7-2 and TRBJ1-2): GAGVSQSPSNKVTEKGKDVELRCDPISGHTALYWYRQSLGQGLEFLIYFQGNSAPDKSGLPSDRFSAERTGGSVSTLTIQRTQQEDSAVYLCASSPFNGYGYTFGSGTRLTVV.

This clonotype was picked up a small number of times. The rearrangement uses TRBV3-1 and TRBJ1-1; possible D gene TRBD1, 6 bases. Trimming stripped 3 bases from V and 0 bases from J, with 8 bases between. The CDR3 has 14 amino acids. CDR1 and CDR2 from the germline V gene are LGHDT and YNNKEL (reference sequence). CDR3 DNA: TGTGCCAGCAGCCAGGGGGGCTTGAACACTGAAGCTTTCTTT. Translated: CASSQGGLNTEAFF.

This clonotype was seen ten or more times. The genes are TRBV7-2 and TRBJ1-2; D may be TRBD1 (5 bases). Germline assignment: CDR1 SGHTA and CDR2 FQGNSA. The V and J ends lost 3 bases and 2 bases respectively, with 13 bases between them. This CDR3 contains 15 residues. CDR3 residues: CASSLSVGQNYGYTF. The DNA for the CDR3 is TGTGCCAGCAGCTTGTCTGTGGGGCAAAACTATGGCTACACCTTC.

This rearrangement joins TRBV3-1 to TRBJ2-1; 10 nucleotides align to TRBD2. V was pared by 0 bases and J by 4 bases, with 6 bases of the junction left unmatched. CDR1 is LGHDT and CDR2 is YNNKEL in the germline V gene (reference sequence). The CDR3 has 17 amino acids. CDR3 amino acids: CASSQDLPAGGYNEQFF. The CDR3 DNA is TGTGCCAGCAGCCAAGATTTGCCAGCGGGAGGGTACAATGAGCAGTTCTTC.

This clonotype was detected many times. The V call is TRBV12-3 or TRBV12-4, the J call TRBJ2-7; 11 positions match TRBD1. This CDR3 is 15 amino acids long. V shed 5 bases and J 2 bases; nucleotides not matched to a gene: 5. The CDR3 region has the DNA TGTGCCAGCAGTCGAGGGACAGGGGGGACCTACGAGCAGTACGTC. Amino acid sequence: CASSRGTGGTYEQYV.

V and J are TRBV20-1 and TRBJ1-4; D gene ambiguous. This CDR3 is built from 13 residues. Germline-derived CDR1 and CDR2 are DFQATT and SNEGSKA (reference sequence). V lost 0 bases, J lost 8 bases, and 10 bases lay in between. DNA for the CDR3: TGCAGTGCTAGAGATCTATGGGAAGAAAAACTGTTTTTT. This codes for CSARDLWEEKLFF.

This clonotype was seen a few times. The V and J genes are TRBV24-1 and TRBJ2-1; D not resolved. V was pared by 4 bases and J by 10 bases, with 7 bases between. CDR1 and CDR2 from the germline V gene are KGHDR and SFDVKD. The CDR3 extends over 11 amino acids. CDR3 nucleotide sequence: TGTGCCACCAGTGACACCAGCGAGCAGTTCTTC. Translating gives CATSDTSEQFF.

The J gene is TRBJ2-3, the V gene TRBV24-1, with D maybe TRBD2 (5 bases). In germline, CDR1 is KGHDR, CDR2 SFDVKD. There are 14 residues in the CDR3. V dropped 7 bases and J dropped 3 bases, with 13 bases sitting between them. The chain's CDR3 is CATRRTGETDTQYF. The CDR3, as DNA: TGTGCCACCAGGCGGACCGGGGAAACAGATACGCAGTATTTT.

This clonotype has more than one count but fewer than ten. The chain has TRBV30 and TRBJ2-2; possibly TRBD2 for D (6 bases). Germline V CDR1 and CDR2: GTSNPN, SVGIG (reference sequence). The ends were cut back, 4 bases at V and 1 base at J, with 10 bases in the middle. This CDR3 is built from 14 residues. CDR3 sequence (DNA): TGTGCCTGGAATCGCGGGATGAACACCGGGGAGCTGTTTTTT. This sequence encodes CAWNRGMNTGELFF.

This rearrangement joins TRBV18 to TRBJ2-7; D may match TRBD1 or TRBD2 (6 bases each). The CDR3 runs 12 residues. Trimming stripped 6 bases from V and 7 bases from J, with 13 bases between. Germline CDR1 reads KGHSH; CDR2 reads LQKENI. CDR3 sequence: CASSFQGREQYV. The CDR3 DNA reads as TGTGCCAGCTCGTTTCAGGGGAGGGAGCAGTACGTC.

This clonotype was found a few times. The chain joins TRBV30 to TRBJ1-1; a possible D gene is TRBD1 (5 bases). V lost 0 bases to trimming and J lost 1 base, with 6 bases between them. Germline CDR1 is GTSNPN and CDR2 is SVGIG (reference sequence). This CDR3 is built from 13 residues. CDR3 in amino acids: CAWSVGGNTEAFF. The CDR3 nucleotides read TGTGCCTGGAGTGTGGGGGGGAACACTGAAGCTTTCTTT. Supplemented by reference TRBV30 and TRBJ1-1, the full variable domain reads SQTIHQWPATLVQPVGSPLSLECTVEGTSNPNLYWYRQAAGRGLQLLFYSVGIGQISSEVPQNLSASRPQDRQFILSSKKLLLSDSGFYLCAWSVGGNTEAFFGQGTRLTVV.

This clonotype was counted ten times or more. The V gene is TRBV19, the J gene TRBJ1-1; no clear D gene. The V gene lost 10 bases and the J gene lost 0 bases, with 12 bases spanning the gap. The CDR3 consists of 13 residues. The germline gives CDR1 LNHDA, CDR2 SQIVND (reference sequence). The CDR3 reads CATWGDMNTEAFF. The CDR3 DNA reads TGTGCCACTTGGGGAGATATGAACACTGAAGCTTTCTTT.

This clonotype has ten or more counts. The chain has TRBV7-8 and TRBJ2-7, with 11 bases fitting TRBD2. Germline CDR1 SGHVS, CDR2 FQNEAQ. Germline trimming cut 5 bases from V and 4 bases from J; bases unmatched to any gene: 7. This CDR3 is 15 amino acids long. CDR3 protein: CASSQIAGGVYEQYF. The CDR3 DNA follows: TGTGCCAGCAGCCAGATAGCGGGAGGGGTGTACGAGCAGTACTTC.

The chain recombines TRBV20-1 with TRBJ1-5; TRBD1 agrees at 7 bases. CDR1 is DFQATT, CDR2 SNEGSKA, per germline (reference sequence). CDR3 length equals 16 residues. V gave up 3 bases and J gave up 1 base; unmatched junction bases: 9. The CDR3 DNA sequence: TGCAGTGCTAGTTTTACAGGGGTGTTGAGCAATCAGCCCCAGCATTTT. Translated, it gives CSASFTGVLSNQPQHF.

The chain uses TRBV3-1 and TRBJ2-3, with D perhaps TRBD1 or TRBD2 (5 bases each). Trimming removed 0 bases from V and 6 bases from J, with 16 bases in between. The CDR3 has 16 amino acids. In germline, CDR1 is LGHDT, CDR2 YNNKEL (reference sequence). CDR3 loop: CASSQDIGWGTDTQYF. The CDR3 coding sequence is TGTGCCAGCAGCCAAGATATAGGCTGGGGGACGGATACGCAGTATTTT.

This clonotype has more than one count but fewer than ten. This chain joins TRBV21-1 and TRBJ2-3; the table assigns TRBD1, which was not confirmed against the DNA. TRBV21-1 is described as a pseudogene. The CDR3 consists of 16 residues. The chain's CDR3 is CASSTHSRVSTDTQYF. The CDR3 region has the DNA TGTGCCAGCAGCACCCATTCCAGGGTTAGCACAGATACGCAGTATTTT.